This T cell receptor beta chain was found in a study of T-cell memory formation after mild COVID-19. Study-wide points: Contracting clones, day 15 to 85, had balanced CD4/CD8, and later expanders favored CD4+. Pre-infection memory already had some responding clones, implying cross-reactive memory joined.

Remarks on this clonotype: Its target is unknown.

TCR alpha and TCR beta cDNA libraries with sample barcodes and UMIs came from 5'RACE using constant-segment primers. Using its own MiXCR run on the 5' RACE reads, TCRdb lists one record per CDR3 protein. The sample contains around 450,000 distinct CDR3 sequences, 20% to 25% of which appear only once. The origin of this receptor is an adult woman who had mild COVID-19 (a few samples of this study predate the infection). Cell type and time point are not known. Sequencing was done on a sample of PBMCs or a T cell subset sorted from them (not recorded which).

CDR3 DNA: TGTGCCAGCAGGAGACATAGTAATCAGCCCCAGCATTTT. Translating gives CASRRHSNQPQHF. V gene TRBV27 combines with J gene TRBJ1-5; D remains ambiguous. V dropped 6 bases and J dropped 4 bases, with 10 bases sitting between them. The germline CDR1 and CDR2 sequences are MNHEY and SMNVEV (reference sequence). The CDR3 totals 13 residues.